This T cell receptor (beta chain) came from a study of T cell responses to AZD1222 COVID-19 vaccine. Concerning this clone: Its antigen remains unidentified.

CDR1 is MDHEN, CDR2 SYDVKM, per germline. Trimming removed 3 bases at V and 9 bases at J, with 3 bases between. There are 11 residues in the CDR3. Sequencing was performed with immunoSEQ multiplex PCR; in TCRdb, only in-frame clones are kept and a portion is missing. The sample yields more than 250,000 clones, over 90% seen once. The study's findings and limits: Nearly half of the spike-specific TCRs reportedly recognize variant regions that carry no mutations. Recipients of AZD1222 seropositive at baseline numbered only five or six. Possibly, clonal diversity was underestimated; donors were largely white British and included more females.

This receptor was taken from an adult in good health. This rearrangement joins TRBV28 to TRBJ1-6; no firm D call. The sequenced sample was peripheral blood, obtained on day 0 of AZD1222 vaccination. The CDR3 sequence is CASSFSSPLHF. The CDR3, as DNA: TGTGCCAGCAGTTTTAGTTCACCCCTCCACTTT.